This paragraph reports one T cell receptor beta chain. As yet, its antigen is unknown. This entry is derived from a study of blood T cells in healthy people across ages. Study-level points and caveats: Donors of long life had a larger count of naive CD4+ cells and greater diversity than aged donors.

PCR was performed a second time for about 7 to 12 cycles using a sample-barcoded 5' primer and a J-beta primer mix. TCRdb reprocessed the 5' RACE reads via MiXCR and lists one record per CDR3 protein. The table lists roughly 800,000 distinct CDR3 sequences, around a quarter of them singletons. Trimming stripped 10 bases from V and 3 bases from J, with 13 bases between. The CDR3 spans 13 residues. Per the germline V gene, CDR1 is MNHNY and CDR2 is SVGAGI (reference sequence). Peripheral blood was drawn, ten milliliters per donor. The data were also submitted as part of a second study, on T cells of mothers and their children. That work adds: Overlap in related mother-child pairs always slightly exceeded unrelated pairs, never significantly.

The source of this sequence is a boy younger than 18 in good health. Sequenced material: blood. This chain links TRBV6-6 with TRBJ2-1, with a weak D call TRBD2 (6 bases). CDR3 protein: CATKPGLYNEQFF. CDR3 DNA: TGTGCCACAAAACCGGGACTCTACAATGAGCAGTTCTTC.